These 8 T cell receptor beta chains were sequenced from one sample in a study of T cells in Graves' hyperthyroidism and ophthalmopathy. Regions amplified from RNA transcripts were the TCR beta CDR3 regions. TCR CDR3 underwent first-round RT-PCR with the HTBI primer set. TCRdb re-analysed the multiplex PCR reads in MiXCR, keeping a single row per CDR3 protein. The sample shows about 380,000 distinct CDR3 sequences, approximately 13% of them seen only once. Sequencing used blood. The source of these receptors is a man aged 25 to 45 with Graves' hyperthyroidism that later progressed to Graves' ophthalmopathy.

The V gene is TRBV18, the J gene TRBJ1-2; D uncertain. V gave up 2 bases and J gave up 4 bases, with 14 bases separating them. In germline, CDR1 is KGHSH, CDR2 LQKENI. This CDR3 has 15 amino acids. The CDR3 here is CASSPSSLPSYGYTF. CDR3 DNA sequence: TGTGCCAGCTCACCATCATCCCTTCCCTCCTATGGCTACACCTTC.

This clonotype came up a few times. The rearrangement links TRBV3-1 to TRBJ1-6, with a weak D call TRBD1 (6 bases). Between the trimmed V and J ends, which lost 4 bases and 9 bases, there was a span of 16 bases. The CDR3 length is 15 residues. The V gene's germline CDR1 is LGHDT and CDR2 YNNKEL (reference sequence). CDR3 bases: TGTGCCAGCAGCCTGATGGACAGATTCCCTTCACCCCTCCACTTT. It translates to CASSLMDRFPSPLHF.

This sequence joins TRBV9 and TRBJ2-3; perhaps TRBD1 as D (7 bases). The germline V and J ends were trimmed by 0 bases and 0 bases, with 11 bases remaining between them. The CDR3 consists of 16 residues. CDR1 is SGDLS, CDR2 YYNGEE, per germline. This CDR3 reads CASSVARGASTDTQYF. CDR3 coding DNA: TGTGCCAGCAGCGTAGCCAGGGGGGCTAGCACAGATACGCAGTATTTT.

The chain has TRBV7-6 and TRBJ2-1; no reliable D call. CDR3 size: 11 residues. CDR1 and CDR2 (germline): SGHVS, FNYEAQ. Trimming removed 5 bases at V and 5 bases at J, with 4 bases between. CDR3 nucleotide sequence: TGTGCCAGCAGCGATCACAATGAGCAGTTCTTC. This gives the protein CASSDHNEQFF.

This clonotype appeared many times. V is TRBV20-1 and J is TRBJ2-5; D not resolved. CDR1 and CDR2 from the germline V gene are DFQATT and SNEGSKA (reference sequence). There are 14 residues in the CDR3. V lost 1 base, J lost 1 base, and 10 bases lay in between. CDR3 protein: CSARVDQFQETQYF. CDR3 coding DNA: TGCAGTGCTAGAGTCGACCAATTCCAAGAGACCCAGTACTTC.

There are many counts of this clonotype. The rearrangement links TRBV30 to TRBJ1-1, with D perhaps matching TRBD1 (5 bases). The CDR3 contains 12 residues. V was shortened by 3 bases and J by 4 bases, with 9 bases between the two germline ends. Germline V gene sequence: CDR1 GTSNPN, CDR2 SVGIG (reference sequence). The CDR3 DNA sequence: TGTGCCTGGAGGGAGACAGTCACTGAAGCTTTCTTT. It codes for CAWRETVTEAFF.

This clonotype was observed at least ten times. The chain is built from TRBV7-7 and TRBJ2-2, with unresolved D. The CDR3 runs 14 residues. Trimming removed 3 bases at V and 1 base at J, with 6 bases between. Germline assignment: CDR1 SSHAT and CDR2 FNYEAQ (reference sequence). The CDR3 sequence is CASSFTVNTGELFF. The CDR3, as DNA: TGTGCCAGCAGCTTTACAGTGAACACCGGGGAGCTGTTTTTT.

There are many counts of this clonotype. The CDR3 loop reads CASSRQGGNEKLFF. The CDR3 DNA is TGTGCCAGCAGCCGACAGGGGGGAAATGAAAAACTGTTTTTT. This sequence joins TRBV27 and TRBJ1-4; 9 bases map to TRBD1. V lost 6 bases, J lost 5 bases, and 4 bases stayed unmatched. Germline V gene lookup returns CDR1 MNHEY and CDR2 SMNVEV (reference sequence). The CDR3 sequence is 14 residues long.